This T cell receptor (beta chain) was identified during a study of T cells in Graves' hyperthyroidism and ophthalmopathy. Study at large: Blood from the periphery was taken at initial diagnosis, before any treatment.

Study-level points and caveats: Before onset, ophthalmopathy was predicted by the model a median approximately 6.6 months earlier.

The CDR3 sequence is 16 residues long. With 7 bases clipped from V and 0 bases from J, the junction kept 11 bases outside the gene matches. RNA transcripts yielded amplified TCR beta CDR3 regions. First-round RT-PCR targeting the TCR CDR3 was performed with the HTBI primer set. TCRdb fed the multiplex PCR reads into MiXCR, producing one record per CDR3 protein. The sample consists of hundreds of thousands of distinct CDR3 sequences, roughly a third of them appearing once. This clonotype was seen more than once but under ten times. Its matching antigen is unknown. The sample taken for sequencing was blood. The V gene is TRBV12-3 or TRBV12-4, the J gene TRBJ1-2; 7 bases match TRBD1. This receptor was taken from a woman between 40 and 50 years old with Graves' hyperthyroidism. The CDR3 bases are TGTGCCAGCATGGACAGGACCTTTGAAGCTAACTATGGCTACACCTTC. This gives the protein CASMDRTFEANYGYTF.